This T cell receptor beta chain was found in a study of blood T cell repertoires in COVID-19. For the study at large: PBMCs, B-cell-depleted T cells, or T cells were the source of the cDNA or gDNA that made up the material.

TCRdb keeps only in-frame clones here, not all; method: immunoSEQ multiplex PCR. This sample has over 250,000 clones, with 85% to 90% found just once. The CDR3 runs 13 residues. With 0 bases removed from V and 1 base from J, the gap between germline ends came to 4 bases. CDR1 and CDR2 from the germline V gene are SGDLS and YYNGEE. This clonotype was sampled from a woman aged 18-35 years who had recovered from COVID-19. Sequenced: PBMCs or T cells enriched from blood (not recorded which). This chain links TRBV9 with TRBJ1-1; D not certain. The CDR3: CASSVARNTEAFF. Written as DNA, the CDR3 is TGTGCCAGCAGCGTAGCCAGGAACACTGAAGCTTTCTTT.